One and the same sample provided the 22 T cell receptor beta chains below, sequenced in a study of blood T cell repertoires in COVID-19. Sequenced by immunoSEQ multiplex PCR; TCRdb stores in-frame clones only, minus some. The sample shows some 160,000 clones, about four fifths of them seen only once. Sequences were obtained from peripheral blood. Receptors originate from a woman of 80 years or more with acute or convalescent COVID-19.

J is TRBJ2-5 and V is TRBV5-1; D ambiguous. CDR1 is SGHRS and CDR2 is YFSETQ in the germline V gene. V lost 0 bases and J lost 3, with 9 bases in between. There are 14 residues in the CDR3. The CDR3 bases are TGCGCCAGCAGCTTGGCCTCGACTGAAGAGACCCAGTACTTC. Amino acids: CASSLASTEETQYF. The full variable domain, its missing parts supplied by reference TRBV5-1 and TRBJ2-5, is KAGVTQTPRYLIKTRGQQVTLSCSPISGHRSVSWYQQTPGQGLQFLFEYFSETQRNKGNFPGRFSGRQFSNSRSEMNVSTLELGDSALYLCASSLASTEETQYFGPGTRLLVL.

J is TRBJ1-2 and V is TRBV27, with 9 positions matching TRBD1. Per the germline V gene, CDR1 is MNHEY and CDR2 is SMNVEV (reference sequence). Losses at the gene ends were 6 bases for V and 5 bases for J; bases not matched to a gene: 7. The CDR3 loop spans 14 amino acids. CDR3 coding DNA: TGTGCCAGCAGACCGACAGGGGGGATTTATGGCTACACCTTC. This sequence encodes CASRPTGGIYGYTF.

This chain links TRBV12-3 or TRBV12-4 with TRBJ2-7; the D gene is possibly TRBD1 (5 bases). The V end lost 4 bases, the J end lost 3 bases, and 7 bases lay between the germline ends. The CDR3 runs to 12 residues. The CDR3 nucleotides are TGTGCCAGCAGTTCACAGGTCTACGAGCAGTACTTC. Translating gives CASSSQVYEQYF.

This clone was seen a handful of times. V is TRBV7-9 and J is TRBJ2-3; weak D call: TRBD2 (5 bases). V shed 1 base and J shed 4 bases, with 12 bases lying between them. CDR1 SEHNR and CDR2 FQNEAQ come from the germline V gene (reference sequence). This CDR3 comprises 15 residues. The CDR3 is CASSLGRAGSDTQYF. The CDR3 bases are TGTGCCAGCAGCTTAGGGCGGGCAGGATCAGATACGCAGTATTTT. The full variable domain, with the rest looked up from reference TRBV7-9 and TRBJ2-3, is DTGVSQNPRHKITKRGQNVTFRCDPISEHNRLYWYRQTLGQGPEFLTYFQNEAQLEKSRLLSDRFSAERPKGSFSTLEIQRTEQGDSAMYLCASSLGRAGSDTQYFGPGTRLTVL.

The chain joins TRBV4-1 to TRBJ2-3, with 7 bases aligning to TRBD2. Germline CDR1 and CDR2: MGHRA and YSYEKL. The J segment lost 5 bases and the V segment lost 3 bases, leaving 5 bases of the junction unmatched. This CDR3 contains 14 residues. Written as DNA, the CDR3 is TGCGCCAGCAGCCAGGGGGGGGTAAAAGATACGCAGTATTTT. This sequence encodes CASSQGGVKDTQYF.

This chain connects TRBV5-1 to TRBJ1-1, with TRBD1 identical over 8 bases. The CDR3 spans 16 residues. Germline loops: CDR1 SGHRS, CDR2 YFSETQ. The V segment lost 4 bases and the J segment 1 base; nucleotides outside the gene matches: 9. In nucleotides, the CDR3 is TGCGCCAGCAGCAAGCTTGGACAGGGTCCGAACACTGAAGCTTTCTTT. This codes for CASSKLGQGPNTEAFF.

This clone showed up just once. V is TRBV2 and J is TRBJ2-7, with 12 bases lining up with TRBD2. The CDR3 length is 14 residues. V lost 6 bases and J lost 7; bases outside the gene matches: 7. Germline V gene lookup returns CDR1 SNHLY and CDR2 FYNNEI. CDR3 nucleotide sequence: TGTGCCAGCAGCCCGACTAGCGGGAGAGGAGAGCAGTACTTC. Protein sequence: CASSPTSGRGEQYF.

As DNA, the CDR3 is TGTGCCAGCAGCTTACGGGGGAGGGATACGCAGTATTTT. Its protein is CASSLRGRDTQYF. The chain couples TRBV7-2 to TRBJ2-3; D may be TRBD2 (6 bases). Germline V gene lookup returns CDR1 SGHTA and CDR2 FQGNSA. V was clipped by 2 bases and J by 6 bases, with 9 bases between them. The CDR3 spans 13 residues.

V and J are TRBV13 and TRBJ1-1, with D uncertain. Trimming shortened V by 3 bases and J by 4 bases, and 12 bases separated the two germline ends. Germline-derived CDR1 and CDR2 are PRHDT and FYEKMQ (reference sequence). The CDR3 has 14 amino acids. Written as DNA, the CDR3 is TGTGCCAGCAGCTTCCGAGAGGGTGGCACTGAAGCTTTCTTT. Translated: CASSFREGGTEAFF.

V and J are TRBV2 and TRBJ1-5, with D tentatively TRBD1 (6 bases). Germline V gene sequence: CDR1 SNHLY, CDR2 FYNNEI. The CDR3 is made up of 16 amino acids. V dropped 3 bases and J dropped 0 bases, with 12 bases sitting between them. CDR3 loop: CASSEDRSYSNQPQHF. CDR3 sequence (DNA): TGTGCCAGCAGTGAGGACAGAAGCTATAGCAATCAGCCCCAGCATTTT.

The chain carries TRBV9 and TRBJ1-2, with TRBD1 matching 9 bases. The ends lost 4 bases at V and 4 bases at J; junction bases unmatched: 11. CDR3 length: 16 amino acids. Germline lookup yields CDR1 SGDLS and CDR2 YYNGEE. The DNA for the CDR3 is TGTGCCAGCAGCCGGTCCGGGACAGGGCACATCTATGGCTACACCTTC. Translating gives CASSRSGTGHIYGYTF. The full variable domain, its missing parts supplied by reference TRBV9 and TRBJ1-2, is DSGVTQTPKHLITATGQRVTLRCSPRSGDLSVYWYQQSLDQGLQFLIQYYNGEERAKGNILERFSAQQFPDLHSELNLSSLELGDSALYFCASSRSGTGHIYGYTFGSGTRLTVV.

V is TRBV5-1 and J is TRBJ2-7; 9 positions agree with TRBD1. The V and J ends lost 3 bases and 4 bases, in that order; junction bases with no gene match: 5. Germline V gene data show CDR1 as SGHRS and CDR2 as YFSETQ. This CDR3 comprises 14 residues. CDR3 nucleotides: TGCGCCAGCAGCTCGGGACAGGGTATTTACGAGCAGTACTTC. Encoded protein: CASSSGQGIYEQYF.

This clone was found a few times. The CDR3 nucleotides read TGTGCCAGCAGCCCACCAGGGGAGAGACAAGAGACCCAGTACTTC. Encoded protein: CASSPPGERQETQYF. The chain carries TRBV5-4 and TRBJ2-5, with D tentatively TRBD1 (6 bases). The CDR3 is 15 amino acids. V was cut by 4 bases and J by 2 bases, with 15 bases left in between. In germline, CDR1 is SGHNT, CDR2 YYREEE (reference sequence).

The table lists this clone with a count of one. This chain connects TRBV5-1 to TRBJ2-7; no clear D. Germline V gene lookup returns CDR1 SGHRS and CDR2 YFSETQ. The germline V and J ends were trimmed by 1 base and 0 bases, with 11 bases remaining between them. The CDR3 runs to 15 residues. The CDR3 reads CASSLSIAVSYEQYF. The CDR3 nucleotides read TGCGCCAGCAGCTTGTCGATTGCAGTCTCCTACGAGCAGTACTTC.

The chain has TRBV5-5 and TRBJ2-7; 13 positions match TRBD2. The V and J ends lost 0 bases and 2 bases, in that order; junction bases with no gene match: 2. Looked up from germline, CDR1 is SGHKS and CDR2 is YYEKEE (reference sequence). This CDR3 contains 16 residues. The CDR3: CASSLAGLAGAYEQYF. DNA for the CDR3: TGTGCCAGCAGCTTGGCTGGACTAGCGGGAGCCTACGAGCAGTACTTC.

J is TRBJ2-7 and V is TRBV6-2 or TRBV6-3; 8 positions agree with TRBD1. Germline lookup yields CDR1 MNHEY and CDR2 SVGEGT. The V and J ends lost 2 bases and 4 bases, in that order; junction bases with no gene match: 7. This CDR3 is 15 amino acids long. Written as DNA, the CDR3 is TGTGCCAGCAGTTACGATGGACAGGGCCCTTACGAGCAGTACTTC. Its translation: CASSYDGQGPYEQYF.

This chain joins TRBV28 and TRBJ1-5; no firm D call. Trimming stripped 3 bases from V and 3 bases from J, with 12 bases between. CDR3 size: 15 residues. Germline V gives CDR1 MDHEN, CDR2 SYDVKM. The CDR3 sequence is CASSFVPAINQPQHF. The CDR3 nucleotides read TGTGCCAGCAGTTTCGTCCCAGCGATCAATCAGCCCCAGCATTTT.

This sequence joins TRBV15 and TRBJ2-5; D possibly corresponds to TRBD2 (5 bases). CDR3 length: 14 amino acids. Trimming cost V 0 bases and J 4 bases, with 9 bases left between them. Germline CDR1 LNHNV, CDR2 YYDKDF (reference sequence). CDR3 residues: CATSRDGGGETQYF. CDR3 nucleotides: TGTGCCACCAGCAGAGATGGCGGAGGAGAGACCCAGTACTTC.

V and J are TRBV3-1 (or the pseudogene TRBV3-2) and TRBJ2-1; maybe TRBD2 (6 bases). The V end was cut by 2 bases, the J end by 3 bases, with 11 bases between. The V gene's germline CDR1 is LGHDT and CDR2 YNNKEL (reference sequence). CDR3 length: 15 residues. In DNA form, the CDR3 reads TGTGCCAGCAGCCAAAGAAGCGGGTTCTACAATGAGCAGTTCTTC. As protein: CASSQRSGFYNEQFF.

The rearrangement uses TRBV19 and TRBJ1-1; 8 bases line up with TRBD1. V trimming: 4 bases; J trimming: 0 bases; junction bases outside the gene matches: 1. The CDR3 loop spans 14 amino acids. Per the germline V gene, CDR1 is LNHDA and CDR2 is SQIVND (reference sequence). The CDR3 bases are TGTGCCAGTAGTACGACAGGGGTGAACACTGAAGCTTTCTTT. This encodes CASSTTGVNTEAFF.

The rearrangement uses TRBV5-6 and TRBJ1-2, with D unclear. Germline assignment: CDR1 SGHDT and CDR2 YYEEEE. Trimming took 4 bases from V and 8 from J, leaving 18 bases between them. The CDR3 is 14 amino acids. The CDR3 DNA reads as TGTGCCAGCAGCCGCGCGAGCGGTCGAGGAGGCTACACCTTC. Translated, it gives CASSRASGRGGYTF.

The rearrangement uses TRBV7-9 and TRBJ1-1; 8 nucleotides agree with TRBD1. The V gene's germline CDR1 is SEHNR and CDR2 FQNEAQ (reference sequence). This CDR3 is built from 16 residues. The V and J ends lost 4 bases and 5 bases, in that order; junction bases with no gene match: 12. The DNA of the CDR3 is TGTGCCAGCAGCTCTCGGACAGGGCGGTCCGGGACTGAAGCTTTCTTT. This encodes CASSSRTGRSGTEAFF.